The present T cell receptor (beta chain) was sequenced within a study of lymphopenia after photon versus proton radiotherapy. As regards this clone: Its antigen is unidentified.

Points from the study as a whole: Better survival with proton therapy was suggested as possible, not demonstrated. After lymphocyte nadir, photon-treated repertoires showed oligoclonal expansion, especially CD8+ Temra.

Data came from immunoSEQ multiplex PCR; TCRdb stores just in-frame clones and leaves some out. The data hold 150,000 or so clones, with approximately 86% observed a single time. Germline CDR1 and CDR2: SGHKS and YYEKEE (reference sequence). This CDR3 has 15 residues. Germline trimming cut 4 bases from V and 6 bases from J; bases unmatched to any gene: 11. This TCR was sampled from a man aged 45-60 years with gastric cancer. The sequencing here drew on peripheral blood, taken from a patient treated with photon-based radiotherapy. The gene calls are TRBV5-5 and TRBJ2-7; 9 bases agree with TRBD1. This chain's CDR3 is CASSARDRDASEQYF. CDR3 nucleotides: TGTGCCAGCAGCGCCCGGGACAGGGATGCCAGCGAGCAGTACTTC.